This T cell receptor (beta chain) came from a study of blood T cells in healthy people across ages. Germline V lookup: CDR1 MDHEN, CDR2 SYDVKM. This CDR3 spans 13 amino acids. V lost 6 bases and J lost 9, with 15 bases in between. A second PCR of 7 to 11 cycles used a sample-barcoded 5' primer and a J-beta primer mix. TCRdb re-called the 5' RACE reads through MiXCR, storing one row per CDR3 protein. The data contain fewer than 2,000,000 distinct CDR3 sequences, about two fifths of them singletons. Remarks on this clonotype: What it binds is unknown.

General observations from the study: Higher diversity, along with more naive CD4+ cells, distinguished long-lived donors from aged donors.

The material sequenced was blood. V is TRBV28 and J is TRBJ1-5; D remains unclear. This clonotype originated in a human donor in good health. The CDR3 nucleotides read TGTGCCAGCAGAAGGCGGATAGATCGGCCCCAGCATTTT. It encodes CASRRRIDRPQHF. The variable domain in full, completed from reference TRBV28 and TRBJ1-5, reads DVKVTQSSRYLVKRTGEKVFLECVQDMDHENMFWYRQDPGLGLRLIYFSYDVKMKEKGDIPEGYSVSREKKERFSLILESASTNQTSMYLCASRRRIDRPQHFGDGTRLSIL.